This T cell receptor beta chain stems from a study of post-analysis software for immune sequencing data. Study-wide results and caveats: Diversity measured as normalized Chao1 was significantly lower in multiple sclerosis patients than in controls. Roughly five TRBV segments appeared more often in patients than in controls, and TRBV5-6, TRBV5-1 and TRBV20-1 were among these.

With V trimmed by 6 bases and J by 0 bases, 2 bases remained unmatched. This CDR3 contains 14 residues. Germline V gives CDR1 MNHEY, CDR2 SMNVEV (reference sequence). The TCR beta cDNA libraries carried unique molecular identifiers. When roughly 0.9 to 10 million T cells were used, they gave some 520,000 cDNA molecules. One entry per CDR3 protein, called by TCRdb with MiXCR from the PCR reads. The sample holds roughly 700,000 distinct CDR3 sequences; roughly 30% are singletons and the top ten take more than 0.55%. This clonotype was found a few times. The antigen is undetermined. What was sequenced was blood. This TCR was sampled from a girl under 18 with multiple sclerosis. The rearrangement uses TRBV27 and TRBJ2-3; 8 bases line up with TRBD1. CDR3: CASRRDRSTDTQYF. CDR3 nucleotides: TGTGCCAGCAGAAGGGACAGGAGCACAGATACGCAGTATTTT.